This record looks at one T cell receptor (beta chain) sequence and its context. Its antigen is currently unknown. Germline CDR1 is ENHRY and CDR2 is SYGVKD. There are 14 residues in the CDR3. V dropped 3 bases and J dropped 5; count of bases not matched to a gene: 4. MiXCR, applied by TCRdb to the reads, yields one record per CDR3 protein. Of around 100,000 distinct CDR3 sequences listed, approximately 17% are singletons. This record belongs to a study of T cell repertoires in cytomegalovirus infection. Turning to the study itself: Matching HLA type and CMV infection were both indicated by public TCR beta signatures.

Study-wide points: The response measured ex vivo was dominated by TCR beta clonotypes (HLA-C-restricted and CMV-specific). Cumulative public TCR beta family frequency identified CMV carriers with the relevant HLA.

This TCR derives from a human donor in good health (CMV status not recorded). Some clones in this sample may be carry-over from other donors' samples. Sequencing was performed on PBMCs. This chain connects TRBV10-3 to TRBJ2-3, with 8 bases that match TRBD2. CDR3 sequence: CAISDRGGEDTQYF. For the CDR3, the DNA is TGTGCCATCAGTGACCGGGGGGGCGAAGATACGCAGTATTTT.